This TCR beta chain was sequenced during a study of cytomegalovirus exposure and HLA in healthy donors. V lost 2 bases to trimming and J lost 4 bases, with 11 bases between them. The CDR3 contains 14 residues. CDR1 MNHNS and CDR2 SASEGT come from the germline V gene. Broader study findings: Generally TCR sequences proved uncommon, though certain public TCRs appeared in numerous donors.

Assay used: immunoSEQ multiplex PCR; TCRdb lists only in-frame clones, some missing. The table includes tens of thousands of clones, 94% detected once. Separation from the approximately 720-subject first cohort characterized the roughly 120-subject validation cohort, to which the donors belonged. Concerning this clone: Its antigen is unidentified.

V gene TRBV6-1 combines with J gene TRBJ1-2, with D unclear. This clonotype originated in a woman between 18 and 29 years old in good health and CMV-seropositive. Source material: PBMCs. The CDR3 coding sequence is TGTGCCAGCAGTGAACGACACGGCGTCTATGGCTACACCTTC. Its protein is CASSERHGVYGYTF.